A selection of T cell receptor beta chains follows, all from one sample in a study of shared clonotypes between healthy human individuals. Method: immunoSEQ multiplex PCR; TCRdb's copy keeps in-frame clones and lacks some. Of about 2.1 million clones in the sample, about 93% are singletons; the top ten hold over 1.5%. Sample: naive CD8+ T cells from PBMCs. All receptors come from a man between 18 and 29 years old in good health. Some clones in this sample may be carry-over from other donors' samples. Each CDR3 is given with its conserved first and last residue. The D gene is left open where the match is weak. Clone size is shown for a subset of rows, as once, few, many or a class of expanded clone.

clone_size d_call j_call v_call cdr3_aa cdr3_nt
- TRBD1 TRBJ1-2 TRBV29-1 CSVGGGTFYGYTF TGCAGCGTTGGAGGGGGCACCTTCTATGGCTACACCTTC
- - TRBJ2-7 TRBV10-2 CASSEALDRNYEQYF TGCGCCAGCAGTGAAGCCCTTGATAGAAATTACGAGCAGTACTTC
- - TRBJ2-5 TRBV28 CASSLPRRLGQETQYF TGTGCCAGCAGCCTCCCCCGGCGGCTGGGGCAAGAGACCCAGTACTTC
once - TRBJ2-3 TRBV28 CASSLLLDSDTQYF TGTGCCAGCAGTTTACTTCTTGATTCAGATACGCAGTATTTT
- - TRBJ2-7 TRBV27 CASSLLTGERQYF TGTGCCAGCAGTTTATTGACAGGAGAAAGGCAGTACTTC
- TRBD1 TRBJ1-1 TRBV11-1 CASSLQQGELVNTEAFF TGTGCCAGCAGCTTACAACAGGGGGAGTTGGTGAACACTGAAGCTTTCTTT
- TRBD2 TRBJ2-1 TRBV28 CASSLLPLAGSYNEQFF TGTGCCAGCAGCCTCCTCCCACTAGCGGGCTCCTACAATGAGCAGTTCTTC
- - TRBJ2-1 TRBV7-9 CASSPDREGVFGNEQFF TGTGCCAGCAGCCCGGACAGGGAGGGGGTGTTCGGCAATGAGCAGTTCTTC
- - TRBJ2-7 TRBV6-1 CASSEAAGGVTHEQYF TGTGCCAGCAGTGAAGCGGCCGGGGGCGTTACCCACGAGCAGTACTTC
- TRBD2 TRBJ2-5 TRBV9 CASSVDLLANLPLETQYF TGTGCCAGCAGCGTGGATTTACTAGCGAATCTCCCTTTAGAGACCCAGTACTTC
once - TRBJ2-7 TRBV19 CASSISADYEQYF TGTGCCAGTAGTATATCGGCAGACTACGAGCAGTACTTC
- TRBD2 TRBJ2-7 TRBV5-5 CASSFQSSGRAGEQYF TGTGCCAGCAGCTTTCAGAGTAGCGGGAGGGCGGGCGAGCAGTACTTC
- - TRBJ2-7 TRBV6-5 CASSYSTGGYEQYF TGTGCCAGCAGTTACTCGACAGGAGGATACGAGCAGTACTTC
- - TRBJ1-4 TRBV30 CAWSFIKGDRGKLFF TGTGCCTGGAGTTTTATTAAGGGGGATCGAGGAAAACTGTTTTTT
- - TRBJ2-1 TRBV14 CASSQMVGEGNEQFF TGTGCCAGCAGCCAAATGGTAGGAGAAGGCAATGAGCAGTTCTTC
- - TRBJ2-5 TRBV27 CASSSLGETQYF TGTGCCAGCAGTAGTTTAGGGGAGACCCAGTACTTC
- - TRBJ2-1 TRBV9 CASSESGNEQFF TGTGCCAGCAGCGAAAGCGGCAATGAGCAGTTCTTC
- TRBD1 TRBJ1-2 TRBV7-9 CASSAQRTGVNGYTF TGTGCCAGCAGCGCCCAACGGACAGGGGTGAATGGCTACACCTTC
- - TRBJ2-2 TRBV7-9 CASSLGQPGELFF TGTGCCAGCAGCTTAGGACAGCCCGGGGAGCTGTTTTTT